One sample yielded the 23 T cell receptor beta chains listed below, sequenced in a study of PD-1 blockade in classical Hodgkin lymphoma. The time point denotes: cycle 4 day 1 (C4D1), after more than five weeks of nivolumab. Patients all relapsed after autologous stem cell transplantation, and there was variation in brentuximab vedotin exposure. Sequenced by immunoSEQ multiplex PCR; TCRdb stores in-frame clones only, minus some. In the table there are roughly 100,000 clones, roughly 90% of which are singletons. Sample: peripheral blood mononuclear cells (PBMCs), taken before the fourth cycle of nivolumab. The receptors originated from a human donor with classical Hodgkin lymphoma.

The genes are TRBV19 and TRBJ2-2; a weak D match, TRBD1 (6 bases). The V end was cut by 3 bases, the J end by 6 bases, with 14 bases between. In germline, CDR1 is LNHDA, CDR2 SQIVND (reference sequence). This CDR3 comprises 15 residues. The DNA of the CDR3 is TGTGCCAGTAGTATTGACAGGCTCCTGGCCGGGGAGCTGTTTTTT. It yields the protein CASSIDRLLAGELFF.

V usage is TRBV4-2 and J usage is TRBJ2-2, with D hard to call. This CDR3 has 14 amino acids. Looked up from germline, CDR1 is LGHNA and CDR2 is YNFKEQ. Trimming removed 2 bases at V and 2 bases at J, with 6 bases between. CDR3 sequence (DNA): TGTGCCAGCAGCCAATCCTTTAACACCGGGGAGCTGTTTTTT. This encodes CASSQSFNTGELFF.

CDR3: CAISPSGRRSDTQYF. As DNA, the CDR3 is TGTGCCATCAGTCCTAGCGGGAGGAGATCAGATACGCAGTATTTT. This chain joins TRBV10-3 and TRBJ2-3; 11 nucleotides line up with TRBD2. The V and J ends lost 5 bases and 4 bases, in that order; junction bases with no gene match: 5. The CDR3 length is 15 residues. From germline, CDR1 is ENHRY and CDR2 SYGVKD.

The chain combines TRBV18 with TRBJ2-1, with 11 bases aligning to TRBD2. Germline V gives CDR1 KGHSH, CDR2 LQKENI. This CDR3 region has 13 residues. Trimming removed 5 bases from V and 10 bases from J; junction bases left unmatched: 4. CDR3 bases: TGTGCCAGCTCAACTAGCGGGGGCAGGGAGCAGTTCTTC. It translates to CASSTSGGREQFF.

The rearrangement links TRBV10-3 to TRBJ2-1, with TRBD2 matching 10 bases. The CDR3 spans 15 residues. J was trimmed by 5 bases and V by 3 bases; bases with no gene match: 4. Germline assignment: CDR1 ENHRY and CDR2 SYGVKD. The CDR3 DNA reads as TGTGCCATCAGTGATCTAGCGGGAGAAGACAATGAGCAGTTCTTC. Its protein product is CAISDLAGEDNEQFF.

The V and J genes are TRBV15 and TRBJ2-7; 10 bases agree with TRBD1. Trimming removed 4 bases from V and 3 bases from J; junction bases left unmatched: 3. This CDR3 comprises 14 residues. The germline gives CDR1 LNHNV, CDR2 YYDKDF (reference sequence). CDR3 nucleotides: TGTGCCACCAGCACCGACAGGGGGCTCTACGAGCAGTACTTC. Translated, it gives CATSTDRGLYEQYF.

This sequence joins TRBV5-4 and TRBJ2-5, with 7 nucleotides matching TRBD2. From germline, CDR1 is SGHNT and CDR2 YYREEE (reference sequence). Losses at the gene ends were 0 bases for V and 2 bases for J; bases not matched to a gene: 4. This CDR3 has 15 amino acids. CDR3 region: CASSLVAGGQETQYF. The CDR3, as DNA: TGTGCCAGCAGCTTGGTAGCGGGCGGTCAAGAGACCCAGTACTTC.

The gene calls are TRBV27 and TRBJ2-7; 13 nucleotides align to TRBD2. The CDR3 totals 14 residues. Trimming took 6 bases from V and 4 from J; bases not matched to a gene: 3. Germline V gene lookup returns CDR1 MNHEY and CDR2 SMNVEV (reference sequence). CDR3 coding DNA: TGTGCCAGCAGACTAGCGGGAGGGATGTACGAGCAGTACTTC. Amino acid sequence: CASRLAGGMYEQYF.

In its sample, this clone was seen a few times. The chain's CDR3 is CASSVVSGRTEAFF. The DNA of the CDR3 is TGTGCCAGCAGCGTAGTTTCAGGGCGGACTGAAGCTTTCTTT. The chain uses TRBV9 and TRBJ1-1, with a tentative D call TRBD1 (5 bases). V lost 0 bases and J lost 5, with 11 bases in between. The CDR3 runs to 14 residues. CDR1 is SGDLS and CDR2 is YYNGEE in the germline V gene.

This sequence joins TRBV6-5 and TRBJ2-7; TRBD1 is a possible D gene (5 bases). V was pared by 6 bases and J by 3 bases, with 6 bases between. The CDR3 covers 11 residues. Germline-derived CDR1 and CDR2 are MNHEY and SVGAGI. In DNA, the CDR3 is TGTGCCAGCAGAGACAGCTACGAGCAGTACTTC. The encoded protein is CASRDSYEQYF.

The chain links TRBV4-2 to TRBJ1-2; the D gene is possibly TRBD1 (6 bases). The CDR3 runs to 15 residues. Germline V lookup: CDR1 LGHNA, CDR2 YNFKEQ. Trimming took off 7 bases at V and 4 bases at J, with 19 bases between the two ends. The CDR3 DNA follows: TGTGCCAGCACCAGCAGCCGGGGGGGGCCCTATGGCTACACCTTC. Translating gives CASTSSRGGPYGYTF.

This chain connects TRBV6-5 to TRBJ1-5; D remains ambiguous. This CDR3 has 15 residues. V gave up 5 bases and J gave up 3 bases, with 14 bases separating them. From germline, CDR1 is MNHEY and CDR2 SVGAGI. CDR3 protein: CASSRTDSTNQPQHF. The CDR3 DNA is TGTGCCAGCAGTCGGACCGACTCTACCAATCAGCCCCAGCATTTT.

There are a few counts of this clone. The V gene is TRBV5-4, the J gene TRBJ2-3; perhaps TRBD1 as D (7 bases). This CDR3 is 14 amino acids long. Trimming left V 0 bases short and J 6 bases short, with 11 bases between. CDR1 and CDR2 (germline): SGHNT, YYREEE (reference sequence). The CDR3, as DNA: TGTGCCAGCAGCTTGGGGGCAGGGGGGGATACGCAGTATTTT. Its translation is CASSLGAGGDTQYF.

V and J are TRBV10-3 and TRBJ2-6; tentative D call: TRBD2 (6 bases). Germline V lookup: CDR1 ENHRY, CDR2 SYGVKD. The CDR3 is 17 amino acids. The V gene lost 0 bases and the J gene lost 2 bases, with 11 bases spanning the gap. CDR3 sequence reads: CAISESERRAGANVLTF. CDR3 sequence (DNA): TGTGCCATCAGTGAGTCGGAAAGGAGGGCTGGGGCCAACGTCCTGACTTTC.

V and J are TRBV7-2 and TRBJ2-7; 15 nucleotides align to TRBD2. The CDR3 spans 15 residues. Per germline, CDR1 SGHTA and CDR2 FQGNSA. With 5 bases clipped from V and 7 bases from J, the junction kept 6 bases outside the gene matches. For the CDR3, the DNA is TGTGCCAGCAGCCAGGGACTAGCGGGAGGAGGAGAGCAGTACTTC. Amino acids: CASSQGLAGGGEQYF.

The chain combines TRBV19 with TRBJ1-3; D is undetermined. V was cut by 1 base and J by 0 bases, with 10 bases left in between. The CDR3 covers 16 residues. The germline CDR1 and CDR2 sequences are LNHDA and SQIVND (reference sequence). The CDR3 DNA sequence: TGTGCCAGTAGTATAGGAGGACGGACCTCTGGAAACACCATATATTTT. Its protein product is CASSIGGRTSGNTIYF. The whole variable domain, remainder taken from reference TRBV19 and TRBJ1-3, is DGGITQSPKYLFRKEGQNVTLSCEQNLNHDAMYWYRQDPGQGLRLIYYSQIVNDFQKGDIAEGYSVSREKKESFPLTVTSAQKNPTAFYLCASSIGGRTSGNTIYFGEGSWLTVV.

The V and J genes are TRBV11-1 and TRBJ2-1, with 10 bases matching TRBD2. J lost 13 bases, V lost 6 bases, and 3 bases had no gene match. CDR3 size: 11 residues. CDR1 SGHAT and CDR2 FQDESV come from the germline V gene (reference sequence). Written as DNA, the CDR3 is TGTGCCAGCAGGAGCGGGAGGGTCCAGTTCTTC. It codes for CASRSGRVQFF.

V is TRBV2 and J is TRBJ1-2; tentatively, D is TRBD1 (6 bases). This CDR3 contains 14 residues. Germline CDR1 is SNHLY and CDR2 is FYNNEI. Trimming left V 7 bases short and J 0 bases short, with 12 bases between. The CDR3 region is CASTHRAPNYGYTF. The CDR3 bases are TGTGCCAGCACCCACAGGGCGCCTAACTATGGCTACACCTTC.

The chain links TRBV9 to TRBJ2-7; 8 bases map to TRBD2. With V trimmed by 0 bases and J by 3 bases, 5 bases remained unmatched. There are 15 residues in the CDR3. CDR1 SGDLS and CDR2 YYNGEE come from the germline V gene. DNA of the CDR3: TGTGCCAGCAGCGTAGTTCCTAGCGGGCTCTACGAGCAGTACTTC. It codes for CASSVVPSGLYEQYF.

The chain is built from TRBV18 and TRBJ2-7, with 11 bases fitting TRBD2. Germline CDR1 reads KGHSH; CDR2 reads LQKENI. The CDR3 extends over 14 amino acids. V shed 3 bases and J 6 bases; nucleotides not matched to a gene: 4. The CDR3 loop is CASSPQLAGGEQYF. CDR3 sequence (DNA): TGTGCCAGCTCACCGCAGCTAGCGGGAGGCGAGCAGTACTTC.

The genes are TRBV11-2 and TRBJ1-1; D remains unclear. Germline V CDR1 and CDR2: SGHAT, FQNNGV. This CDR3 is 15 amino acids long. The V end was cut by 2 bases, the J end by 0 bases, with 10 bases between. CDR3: CASSLYSQVNTEAFF. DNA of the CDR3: TGTGCCAGCAGCTTATATAGCCAAGTGAACACTGAAGCTTTCTTT.

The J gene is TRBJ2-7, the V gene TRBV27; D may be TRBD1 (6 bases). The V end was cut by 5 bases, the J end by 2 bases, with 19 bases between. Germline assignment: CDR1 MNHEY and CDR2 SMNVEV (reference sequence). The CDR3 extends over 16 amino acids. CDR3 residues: CASSPRTALPAYEQYF. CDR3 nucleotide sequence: TGTGCCAGCAGTCCGCGGACAGCCTTGCCCGCCTACGAGCAGTACTTC.

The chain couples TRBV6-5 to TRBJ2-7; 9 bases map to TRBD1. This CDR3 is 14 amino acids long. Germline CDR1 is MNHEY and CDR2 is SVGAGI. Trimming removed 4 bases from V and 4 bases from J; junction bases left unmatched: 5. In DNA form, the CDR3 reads TGTGCCAGCAGTTTACAGGGGGCTACATACGAGCAGTACTTC. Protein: CASSLQGATYEQYF.